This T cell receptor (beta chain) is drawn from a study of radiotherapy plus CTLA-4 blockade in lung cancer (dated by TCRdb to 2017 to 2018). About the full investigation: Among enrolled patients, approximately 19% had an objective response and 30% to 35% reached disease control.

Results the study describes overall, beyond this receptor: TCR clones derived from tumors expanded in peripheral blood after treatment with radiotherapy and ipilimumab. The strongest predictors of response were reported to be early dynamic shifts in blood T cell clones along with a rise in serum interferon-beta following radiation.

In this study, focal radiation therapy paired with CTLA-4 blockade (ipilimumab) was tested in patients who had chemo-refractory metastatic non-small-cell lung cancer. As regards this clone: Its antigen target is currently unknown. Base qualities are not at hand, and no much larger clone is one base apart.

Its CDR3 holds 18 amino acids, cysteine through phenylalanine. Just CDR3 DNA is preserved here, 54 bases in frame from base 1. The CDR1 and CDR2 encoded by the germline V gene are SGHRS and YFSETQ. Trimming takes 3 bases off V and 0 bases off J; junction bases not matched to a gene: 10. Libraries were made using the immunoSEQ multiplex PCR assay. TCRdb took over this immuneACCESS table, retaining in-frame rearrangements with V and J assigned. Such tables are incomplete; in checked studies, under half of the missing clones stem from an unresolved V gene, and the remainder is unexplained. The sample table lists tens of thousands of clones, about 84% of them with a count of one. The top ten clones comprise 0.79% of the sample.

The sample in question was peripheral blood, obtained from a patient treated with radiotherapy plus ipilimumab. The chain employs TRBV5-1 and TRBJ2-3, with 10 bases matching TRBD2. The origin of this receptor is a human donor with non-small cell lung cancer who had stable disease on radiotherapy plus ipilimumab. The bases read TGCGCCAGCAGCTCCCTGGGTACTAGCGGGGTAAGCACAGATACGCAGTATTTT. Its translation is CASSSLGTSGVSTDTQYF.